This T cell receptor beta chain originates from a study of blood T cell repertoires in COVID-19 (dated by TCRdb to between 2020 and 2021). Notes on the research overall: The collaborator samples originated in the United States, Italy and Spain and spanned the acute and convalescent phases of COVID-19. The material from the prospective study consisted of cDNA or gDNA derived from T cells, B-cell-depleted T cells, or PBMCs. Subjects who had been exposed to COVID-19, were actively infected with it, or had recovered from it provided the deeply sampled blood TCRbeta repertoires that made up the dataset. A freely available public database, intended as a resource for researchers studying the immune response to SARS-CoV-2, is where the repertoires were released. Samples were obtained from the ongoing ImmuneRACE study (first 160 participants) and from approximately 1,200 subjects provided by 6 global collaborators. A de-identified subject ID, COVID-19 status, age in years and sex were almost always included in the sample metadata. Where available, HLA class I and class II types were taken from metadata supplied by the sample provider and were not determined by assay-based typing. General findings and caveats noted by the study authors: How much clinical and demographic metadata was included differed by source and by participant, and the metadata was provided uncurated.

The collaborating institutions used their own protocols to collect whole blood in K2EDTA tubes. For TCRbeta analysis, collaborators shipped samples as frozen whole blood, isolated PBMCs, or DNA extracted from either of those sample types. V has 5 bases trimmed and J has 0 bases trimmed; junction bases matching no gene number 10. The germline V gene provides CDR1 MDHEN and CDR2 SYDVKM. Inclusive of the bounding cysteine and phenylalanine, the CDR3 is 17 residues long. The DNA shown is the 51-base CDR3, in frame from base 1. With regard to this clone: Its antigen is not yet known. Per-base qualities were not stored, and no clone one base away is much larger.

The immunoSEQ Assay, a bias-controlled multiplex PCR, was used to amplify TCRbeta CDR3 regions from genomic DNA. From the authors' description of their analysis: The number of nucleated cells in each sample was estimated from the amplification of reference gene primers within the assay. Sequence reads were collapsed and filtered to measure the absolute abundance of every unique TCRbeta CDR3 rearrangement. For each sample, productive Simpson clonality was calculated as the square root of Simpson's diversity index over productive rearrangements. Here the immuneACCESS table is served through TCRdb, limited to in-frame sequences with V and J called. Missing clones are a known gap in these copies; in checked studies unresolved V genes cover under half, and the rest lacks a known reason. V and J calls and clone size are given by that table; D and trimming were obtained from the DNA. The sample table holds about 250,000 clones, of which about four fifths were seen once. The ten largest account for approximately 5.9% of the sample.

Sequenced input: peripheral blood. The chain links TRBV28 with TRBJ2-7; TRBD1 lines up with 10 middle nucleotides. The receptor comes from a man aged 80 or over with acute or convalescent COVID-19. The base sequence is TGTGCCAGCAGTATAATACCGGGACAGGGGTCCTCCTACGAGCAGTACTTC. Translated, this is CASSIIPGQGSSYEQYF.